The text below deals with one TCR beta chain. This table comes from immunoSEQ multiplex PCR, and its TCRdb copy is limited to in-frame clones, with some not included. The table lists fewer than 250,000 clones, approximately 90% of them singletons. The record originates from a study of cytomegalovirus exposure and HLA in healthy donors. Sequencing used PBMCs. This receptor was obtained from a man aged 18 to 29 in good health and CMV-seronegative.

Written as DNA, the CDR3 is TGTGCCAGCAGTAAGGGACATCAGAACACTGAAGCTTTCTTT. Its translation: CASSKGHQNTEAFF. The chain recombines TRBV25-1 with TRBJ1-1, with D possibly TRBD1 on 6 matching bases. Looked up from germline, CDR1 is MGHDK and CDR2 is SYGVNS. V gave up 5 bases and J gave up 1 base, with 11 bases separating them. This CDR3 spans 14 amino acids.